Included here is one T cell receptor (beta chain) sequence, with context. No antigen is known for it. These data originate in a study of immune evolution from preneoplasia to lung adenocarcinoma. Germline V lookup: CDR1 LNHNV, CDR2 YYDKDF (reference sequence). Trimming took 5 bases from V and 3 from J; bases not matched to a gene: 10. The CDR3 has 17 amino acids. Profiling relied on immunoSEQ multiplex PCR, and the TCRdb table lists in-frame clones only, not all of them. The sample carries 20,000 to 25,000 clones, roughly 76% recorded once. Study conclusions and caveats: From normal lung to invasive adenocarcinoma, top clone frequencies appeared to decrease.

This receptor was obtained from a person aged 55 to 69 with lung adenocarcinoma. Material for sequencing was FFPE invasive lung adenocarcinoma tissue. V is TRBV15 and J is TRBJ2-2; 9 nucleotides match TRBD1. The CDR3 region is CATSSPGTGFDTGELFF. Written as DNA, the CDR3 is TGTGCCACCAGCTCCCCCGGGACAGGGTTTGACACCGGGGAGCTGTTTTTT.